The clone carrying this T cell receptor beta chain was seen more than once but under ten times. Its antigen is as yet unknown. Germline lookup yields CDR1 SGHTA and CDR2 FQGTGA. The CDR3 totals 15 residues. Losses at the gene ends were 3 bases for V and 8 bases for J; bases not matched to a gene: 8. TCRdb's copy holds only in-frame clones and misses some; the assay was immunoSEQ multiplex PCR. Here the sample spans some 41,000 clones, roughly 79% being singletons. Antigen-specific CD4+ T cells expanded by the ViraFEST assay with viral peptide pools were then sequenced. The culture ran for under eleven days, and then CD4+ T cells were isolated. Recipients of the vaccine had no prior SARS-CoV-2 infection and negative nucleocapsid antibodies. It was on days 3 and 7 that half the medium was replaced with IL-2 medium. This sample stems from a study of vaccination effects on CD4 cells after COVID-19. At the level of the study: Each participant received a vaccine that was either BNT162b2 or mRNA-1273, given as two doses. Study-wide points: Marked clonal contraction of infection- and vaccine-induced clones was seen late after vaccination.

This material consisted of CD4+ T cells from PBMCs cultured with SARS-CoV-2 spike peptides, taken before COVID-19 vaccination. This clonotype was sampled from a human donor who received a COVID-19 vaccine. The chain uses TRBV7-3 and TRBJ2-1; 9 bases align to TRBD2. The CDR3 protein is CASSLRRGGRDEQFF. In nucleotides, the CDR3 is TGTGCCAGCAGCTTGCGGCGGGGGGGCCGCGATGAGCAGTTCTTC.